This entry lists 10 T cell receptor beta chains sequenced from one sample in a study of blood T cell repertoires in COVID-19 (dated by TCRdb to the early 2020s). Receptors were amplified or captured by the immunoSEQ multiplex PCR assay. Entries here come from immuneACCESS through TCRdb and include only in-frame sequences with V and J called. Some clones fail to appear in such tables; in the studies checked, an unresolved V gene covers under half of the shortfall, and the cause of the remainder is unknown. This sample gives some 110,000 clones in total; around 87% of them show up just once. Together, the top ten hold more than 14% of the sample. Sequenced sample: peripheral blood. The origin of the receptors is a man in his fifties with acute or convalescent COVID-19.

V usage is TRBV6-5 and J usage is TRBJ1-4; 7 bases are a match to TRBD1. Germline V gene lookup returns CDR1 MNHEY and CDR2 SVGAGI. This CDR3 is 15 amino acids long. V lost 6 bases and J lost 5; bases outside the gene matches: 9. The CDR3 loop reads CASRSEQGLNEKLFF. The CDR3 nucleotides read TGTGCCAGCAGATCGGAACAGGGGCTGAATGAAAAACTGTTTTTT.

The rearrangement links TRBV6-5 to TRBJ2-7, with D unresolved. The CDR3 loop spans 13 amino acids. CDR1 and CDR2 (germline): MNHEY, SVGAGI. With 8 bases removed from V and 0 bases from J, the gap between germline ends came to 11 bases. The CDR3 DNA is TGTGCCAGCGCCCACAGTCTCTCCTACGAGCAGTACTTC. It specifies CASAHSLSYEQYF.

This clone was detected only once. This sequence joins TRBV2 and TRBJ1-5; no definite D call. The germline CDR1 and CDR2 sequences are SNHLY and FYNNEI. Trimming cost V 1 base and J 2 bases, with 6 bases left between them. The CDR3 contains 14 residues. The CDR3 loop reads CASSEGGRNQPQHF. The CDR3 nucleotides read TGTGCCAGCAGTGAAGGAGGCCGCAATCAGCCCCAGCATTTT.

This clone was seen just once. The CDR3 nucleotides read TGTGCCAGCAGTTACCACGTGGGCACGATGTTTTTT. This sequence encodes CASSYHVGTMFF. The chain couples TRBV6-6 to TRBJ1-4; D remains ambiguous. The CDR3 spans 12 residues. CDR1 is MNHNY, CDR2 SVGAGI, per germline (reference sequence). Trimming cost V 2 bases and J 15 bases, with 13 bases left between them.

The chain joins TRBV21-1 to TRBJ2-7; the DNA was not used to check the table's D call, TRBD2. TRBV21-1 is recorded as a pseudogene. The CDR3 covers 15 residues. Here the CDR3 reads CASSNTPGLAGRQYF. CDR3 bases: TGTGCCAGCAGCAACACACCGGGACTAGCGGGTCGGCAGTACTTC.

The chain carries TRBV29-1 and TRBJ2-7; the match to TRBD1 covers 9 bases. The CDR3 has 12 amino acids. Trimming took 4 bases from V and 7 from J; bases not matched to a gene: 5. The germline gives CDR1 SQVTM, CDR2 ANQGSEA. In DNA form, the CDR3 reads TGCAGCGTTGGGGACAGGGCTGGGGAGCAGTACTTC. Residues: CSVGDRAGEQYF.

A single count supports this clone. The chain links TRBV7-9 to TRBJ2-2, with 10 nucleotides matching TRBD2. The CDR3 is made up of 16 amino acids. CDR1 and CDR2 (germline): SEHNR, FQNEAQ (reference sequence). The V and J ends lost 6 bases and 6 bases, in that order; junction bases with no gene match: 10. As DNA, the CDR3 is TGTGCCAGCAGACAAACCGGCAGCGGGAGGGCCGGGGAGCTGTTTTTT. This sequence encodes CASRQTGSGRAGELFF.

The chain links TRBV15 to TRBJ2-5; 8 bases line up with TRBD2. This CDR3 comprises 17 residues. J was trimmed by 5 bases and V by 3 bases; bases with no gene match: 14. CDR1 LNHNV and CDR2 YYDKDF come from the germline V gene (reference sequence). CDR3 nucleotides: TGTGCCACCAGCAGTCCTGTTACTAGCGGAGGGATGGAGACCCAGTACTTC. Its translation: CATSSPVTSGGMETQYF.

This chain links TRBV4-1 with TRBJ1-6; possible D gene TRBD1, 6 bases. This CDR3 has 15 amino acids. V gave up 1 base and J gave up 8 bases, with 12 bases separating them. CDR1 is MGHRA and CDR2 is YSYEKL in the germline V gene. The CDR3 region has the DNA TGCGCCAGCAGCCAAGGGCAGGGGAGGGATTCACCCCTCCACTTT. Translated, it gives CASSQGQGRDSPLHF.

The CDR3 protein is CASSRPSGFYNEQFF. CDR3 coding DNA: TGTGCCAGCAGTCGCCCTAGCGGCTTCTACAATGAGCAGTTCTTC. The rearrangement joins TRBV2 to TRBJ2-1; 7 bases match TRBD2. Germline CDR1 is SNHLY and CDR2 is FYNNEI. J was trimmed by 3 bases and V by 5 bases; bases with no gene match: 7. The CDR3 runs 15 residues.